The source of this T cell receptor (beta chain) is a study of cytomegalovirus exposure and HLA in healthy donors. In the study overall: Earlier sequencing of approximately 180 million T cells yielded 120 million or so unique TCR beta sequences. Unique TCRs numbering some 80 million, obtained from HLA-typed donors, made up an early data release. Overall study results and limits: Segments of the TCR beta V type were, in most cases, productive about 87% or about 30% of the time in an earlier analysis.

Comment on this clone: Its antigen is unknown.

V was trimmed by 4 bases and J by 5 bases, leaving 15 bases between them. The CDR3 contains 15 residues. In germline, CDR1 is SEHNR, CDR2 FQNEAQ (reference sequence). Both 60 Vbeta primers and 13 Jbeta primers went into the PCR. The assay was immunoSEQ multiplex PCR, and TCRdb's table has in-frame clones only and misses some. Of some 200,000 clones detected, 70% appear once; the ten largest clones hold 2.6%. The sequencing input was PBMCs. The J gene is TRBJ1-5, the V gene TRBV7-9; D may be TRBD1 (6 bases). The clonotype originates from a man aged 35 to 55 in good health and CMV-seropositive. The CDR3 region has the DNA TGTGCCAGCAGCTCCCACAGGGACCGGTATCAGCCCCAGCATTTT. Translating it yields CASSSHRDRYQPQHF. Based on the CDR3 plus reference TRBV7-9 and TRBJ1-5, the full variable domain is DTGVSQNPRHKITKRGQNVTFRCDPISEHNRLYWYRQTLGQGPEFLTYFQNEAQLEKSRLLSDRFSAERPKGSFSTLEIQRTEQGDSAMYLCASSSHRDRYQPQHFGDGTRLSIL.